The source of this T cell receptor (beta chain) is a study of early T cells in non-severe SARS-CoV-2 infection. Whole-study findings and limits: Private and CD4 specificities were missed by VDJdb matching, skewed to anti-spike CD8.

V shed 6 bases, J shed 2 bases, and the junction held 9 bases outside the gene matches. Germline V CDR1 and CDR2: MNHEY, SVGEGT. This CDR3 is built from 15 residues. This clonotype was counted at least ten times. Antigen: not known. Individual cDNA molecules were tagged with unique molecular identifiers, the study reported. TCRdb reanalysed the 5' RACE reads using MiXCR and keeps one entry per CDR3 protein. The table lists tens of thousands of distinct CDR3 sequences, approximately 5.9% of them singletons, with around 7.7% in the top ten. The sequences come from whole blood, collected at baseline. The clonotype was recovered from an adult who was a healthcare worker with PCR-confirmed SARS-CoV-2 infection or an uninfected control (not recorded which). The chain employs TRBV6-2 or TRBV6-3 and TRBJ1-2; 7 bases are shared with TRBD1. Here the CDR3 reads CASSAARQGNYGYTF. The CDR3 DNA is TGTGCCAGCAGCGCCGCGCGACAGGGAAACTATGGCTACACCTTC.